These 9 T cell receptor beta chains share one sample of origin, sequenced in a study of CD8+ T cells in alopecia areata. Following extraction, RNA underwent reverse transcription to cDNA, which served as the sequencing template. Repertoires were generated with immunoSEQ multiplex PCR, while TCRdb's copy carries only in-frame clones and drops some. The sample has about 130,000 clones; 45% to 60% are singletons. This sample comprised CD4+ T cells sorted from blood, obtained at week 0. The receptors derive from a human donor with alopecia areata.

This chain links TRBV6-5 with TRBJ2-5; the D gene is possibly TRBD2 (5 bases). Germline CDR1 and CDR2: MNHEY and SVGAGI. The CDR3 is 14 residues long. V lost 5 bases to trimming and J lost 5 bases, with 15 bases between them. CDR3 loop: CASSPGMRGETQYF. The CDR3 DNA is TGTGCCAGCAGTCCAGGAATGCGCGGGGAGACCCAGTACTTC.

The rearrangement links TRBV4-2 to TRBJ1-2; D unclear. There are 16 residues in the CDR3. V was shortened by 0 bases and J by 2 bases, with 13 bases between the two germline ends. CDR1 and CDR2 from the germline V gene are LGHNA and YNFKEQ. CDR3 protein: CASSQEPQSNNYGYTF. CDR3 nucleotides: TGTGCCAGCAGCCAAGAACCTCAATCTAACAACTATGGCTACACCTTC.

This chain joins TRBV5-1 and TRBJ2-1; 8 positions agree with TRBD1. This CDR3 is 13 amino acids long. V gave up 4 bases and J gave up 7 bases; unmatched junction bases: 4. Germline V gives CDR1 SGHRS, CDR2 YFSETQ. The CDR3 reads CASSLDRENEQFF. The CDR3 nucleotides are TGCGCCAGCAGCCTGGACAGGGAAAATGAGCAGTTCTTC. The variable domain in full, with the rest retrieved from reference TRBV5-1 and TRBJ2-1, is KAGVTQTPRYLIKTRGQQVTLSCSPISGHRSVSWYQQTPGQGLQFLFEYFSETQRNKGNFPGRFSGRQFSNSRSEMNVSTLELGDSALYLCASSLDRENEQFFGPGTRLTVL.

The rearrangement links TRBV4-1 to TRBJ2-3, with TRBD2 matching over 9 bases. The CDR3 has 18 residues. The ends lost 3 bases at V and 3 bases at J; junction bases unmatched: 13. Looked up from germline, CDR1 is MGHRA and CDR2 is YSYEKL. The CDR3 reads CASSQDLKRGANTDTQYF. The CDR3 DNA follows: TGCGCCAGCAGCCAGGACTTAAAGCGGGGGGCCAATACAGATACGCAGTATTTT.

The rearrangement uses TRBV5-1 and TRBJ1-1; D uncertain. This CDR3 is built from 13 residues. Trimming pared 2 bases from V and 8 bases from J, leaving 13 bases between. Germline V gene sequence: CDR1 SGHRS, CDR2 YFSETQ. CDR3 coding DNA: TGCGCCAGCAGCTTATCCGGGGTAAAAGAAGCTTTCTTT. As protein: CASSLSGVKEAFF.

This clone has only a few counts. The chain carries TRBV11-2 and TRBJ2-3, with D possibly being TRBD2 (5 bases). CDR3 length: 15 residues. Germline loops: CDR1 SGHAT, CDR2 FQNNGV. The V end was cut by 4 bases, the J end by 2 bases, with 13 bases between. CDR3 protein: CASSYLLGPTDTQYF. The CDR3, as DNA: TGTGCCAGCAGCTATCTACTAGGTCCCACAGATACGCAGTATTTT.

This sequence joins TRBV6-5 and TRBJ1-2; weak D call: TRBD1 (5 bases). The CDR3 length is 14 residues. The germline V gene encodes CDR1 MNHEY and CDR2 SVGAGI. V gave up 5 bases and J gave up 0 bases, with 10 bases separating them. In DNA, the CDR3 is TGTGCCAGCAGTAGGGACGGCACTAACTATGGCTACACCTTC. Encoded protein: CASSRDGTNYGYTF.

This clone was seen only a few times. The chain uses TRBV7-3 and TRBJ2-7; TRBD1 matches at 7 bases. Germline CDR1 SGHTA, CDR2 FQGTGA. V lost 1 base, J lost 2 bases, and 2 bases stayed unmatched. The CDR3 is 14 amino acids. The CDR3: CASSLNRGPYEQYF. CDR3 in DNA: TGTGCCAGCAGCTTAAACAGGGGCCCCTACGAGCAGTACTTC.

The chain recombines TRBV29-1 with TRBJ2-7; maybe TRBD1 (5 bases). The length of the CDR3 is 11 residues. The V end lost 6 bases, the J end lost 5 bases, and 11 bases lay between the germline ends. Germline values: CDR1 SQVTM, CDR2 ANQGSEA. Here the CDR3 reads CSVDSSHEQYF. DNA of the CDR3: TGCAGCGTCGACAGTTCCCACGAGCAGTACTTC.